This T cell receptor beta chain was observed in a study of tumor-infiltrating lymphocytes in primary liver carcinoma. Starting material of around 460 ng total RNA yielded TCR beta cDNA via a constant-region primer. For TCR beta, libraries were produced by three nested multiplex PCR rounds using slightly modified ARM-PCR. TRBV1-TRBV30 forward primers paired with a C-beta reverse primer were used in the first two PCR rounds, which ran about 11 cycles each. TCRdb called the multiplex PCR reads again in MiXCR, with one record for every CDR3 protein. Among approximately 190,000 distinct CDR3 sequences, approximately 80% were seen once, and the ten largest hold about a sixth. This CDR3 region has 13 residues. CDR1 is MNHNY, CDR2 SVGAGI, per germline (reference sequence). Trimming pared 6 bases from V and 3 bases from J, leaving 11 bases between. The tissue used was unsorted bulk material of about 19-30 mg. RNA and DNA were co-extracted from it with the AllPrep DNA/RNA mini kit.

The sequenced material came from tumor tissue from primary liver carcinoma. This TCR was recovered from a man aged 35 to 55 with primary liver carcinoma and hepatitis B virus infection. This chain uses TRBV6-6 with TRBJ1-1; TRBD1 is a possible D gene (6 bases). Here the CDR3 reads CASRFQGYTEAFF. The CDR3 nucleotides are TGTGCCAGCAGATTCCAGGGGTACACTGAAGCTTTCTTT.